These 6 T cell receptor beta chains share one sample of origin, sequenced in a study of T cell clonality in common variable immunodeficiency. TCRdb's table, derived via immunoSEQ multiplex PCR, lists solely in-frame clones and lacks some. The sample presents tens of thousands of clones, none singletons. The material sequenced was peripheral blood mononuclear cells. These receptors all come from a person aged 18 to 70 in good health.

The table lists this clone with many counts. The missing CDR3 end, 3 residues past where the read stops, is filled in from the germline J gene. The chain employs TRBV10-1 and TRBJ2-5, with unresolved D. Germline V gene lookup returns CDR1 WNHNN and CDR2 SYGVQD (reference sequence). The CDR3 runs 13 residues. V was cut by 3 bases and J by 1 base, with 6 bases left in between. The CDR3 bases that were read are TGCGCCAGCAGTGATGGCAGCCAAGAGACC. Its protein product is CASSDGSQET. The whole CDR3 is CASSDGSQETQYF.

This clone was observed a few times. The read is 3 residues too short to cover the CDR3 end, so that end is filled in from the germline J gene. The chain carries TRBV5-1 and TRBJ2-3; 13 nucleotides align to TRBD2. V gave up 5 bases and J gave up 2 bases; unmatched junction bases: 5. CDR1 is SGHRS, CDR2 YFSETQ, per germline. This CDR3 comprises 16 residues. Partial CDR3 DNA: TGCGCCAGCAGAAAGGGACTAGCGGGGATCACAGATACG. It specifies CASRKGLAGITDT. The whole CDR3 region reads CASRKGLAGITDTQYF. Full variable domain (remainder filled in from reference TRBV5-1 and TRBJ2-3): KAGVTQTPRYLIKTRGQQVTLSCSPISGHRSVSWYQQTPGQGLQFLFEYFSETQRNKGNFPGRFSGRQFSNSRSEMNVSTLELGDSALYLCASRKGLAGITDTQYFGPGTRLTVL.

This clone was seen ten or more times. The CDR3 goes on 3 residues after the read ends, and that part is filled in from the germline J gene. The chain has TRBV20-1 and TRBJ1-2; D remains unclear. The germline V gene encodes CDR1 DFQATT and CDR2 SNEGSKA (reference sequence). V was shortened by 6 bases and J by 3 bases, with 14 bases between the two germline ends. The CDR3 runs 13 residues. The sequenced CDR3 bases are TGCAGTGCCCTAGATCCAAAGGACTATGGC. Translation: CSALDPKDYG. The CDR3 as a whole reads CSALDPKDYGYTF.

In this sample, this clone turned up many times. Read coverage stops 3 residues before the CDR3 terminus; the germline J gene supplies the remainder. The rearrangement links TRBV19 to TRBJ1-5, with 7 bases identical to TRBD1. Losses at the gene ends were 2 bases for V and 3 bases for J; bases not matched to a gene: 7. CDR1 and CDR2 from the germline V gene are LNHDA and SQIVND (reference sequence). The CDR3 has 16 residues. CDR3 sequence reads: CASSIMGQGDNQPQHF. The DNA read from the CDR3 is TGTGCCAGTAGTATAATGGGGCAGGGGGACAATCAGCCC.

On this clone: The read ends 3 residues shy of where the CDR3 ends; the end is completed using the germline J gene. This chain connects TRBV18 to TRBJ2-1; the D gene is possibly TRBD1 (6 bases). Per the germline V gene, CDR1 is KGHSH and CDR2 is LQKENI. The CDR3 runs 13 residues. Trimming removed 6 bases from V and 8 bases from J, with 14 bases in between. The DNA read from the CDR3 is TGTGCCAGCTCCCGGGACACCGGACATGAG. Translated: CASSRDTGHE. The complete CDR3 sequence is CASSRDTGHEQFF. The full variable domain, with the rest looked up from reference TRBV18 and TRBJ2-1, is NAGVMQNPRHLVRRRGQEARLRCSPMKGHSHVYWYRQLPEEGLKFMVYLQKENIIDESGMPKERFSAEFPKEGPSILRIQQVVRGDSAAYFCASSRDTGHEQFFGPGTRLTVL.

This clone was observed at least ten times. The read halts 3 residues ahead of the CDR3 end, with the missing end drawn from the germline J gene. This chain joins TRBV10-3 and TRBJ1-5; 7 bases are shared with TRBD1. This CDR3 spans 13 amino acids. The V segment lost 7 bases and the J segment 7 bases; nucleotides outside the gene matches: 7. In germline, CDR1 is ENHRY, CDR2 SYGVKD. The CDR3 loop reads CAITQGGGQPQHF. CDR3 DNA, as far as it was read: TGTGCCATCACCCAAGGGGGCGGGCAGCCC.